These T cell receptor beta chains were read from a single sample in a study of human T cells and chemical hapten exposure. Each CDR3 protein is one row after TCRdb ran MiXCR on the RACE reads. The table lists 200,000 to 300,000 distinct CDR3 sequences, approximately 8.4% of them singletons, with approximately 2.3% in the top ten. The source material was whole blood, sampled in connection with sensitization to the hapten diphenylcyclopropenone (DPC). All receptors derive from a woman in her 40s with alopecia areata. Some clones in this sample may be carry-over from other donors' samples. CDR3s include the opening cysteine and the closing phenylalanine or tryptophan. D genes are given only for firm matches. Size is stated for part of the rows, as once, few or many counts, or as a class when the clone is expanded.

CDR3 protein: CASSPQGWNGYTF
CDR3 DNA: TGTGCCAGCAGTCCCCAGGGTTGGAATGGCTACACCTTC
clone size: NA
V gene: TRBV12-3/TRBV12-4
J gene: TRBJ1-2
D gene: NA

CDR3 protein: CASSAGSGNTIYF
CDR3 DNA: TGTGCCAGCAGTGCGGGATCGGGAAACACCATATATTTT
clone size: NA
V gene: TRBV12-3/TRBV12-4
J gene: TRBJ1-3
D gene: NA

CDR3 protein: CSVGASGDYEQYF
CDR3 DNA: TGCAGCGTTGGTGCTAGCGGGGACTACGAGCAGTACTTC
clone size: NA
V gene: TRBV29-1
J gene: TRBJ2-7
D gene: TRBD2

CDR3 protein: CASSYSNIGRAGDEQYF
CDR3 DNA: TGTGCCAGCAGTTACTCGAATATCGGGAGGGCCGGGGACGAGCAGTACTTC
clone size: few
V gene: TRBV6-2/TRBV6-3
J gene: TRBJ2-7
D gene: TRBD2

CDR3 protein: CSVGESSSYEQYF
CDR3 DNA: TGCAGCGTTGGGGAGAGTTCTTCCTACGAGCAGTACTTC
clone size: few
V gene: TRBV29-1
J gene: TRBJ2-7
D gene: NA

CDR3 protein: CASSISGTAYQPQHF
CDR3 DNA: TGTGCCAGTAGTATCTCCGGGACAGCGTATCAGCCCCAGCATTTT
clone size: few
V gene: TRBV19
J gene: TRBJ1-5
D gene: TRBD1

CDR3 protein: CATKSAANTGELFF
CDR3 DNA: TGTGCCACCAAGTCTGCCGCGAACACCGGGGAGCTGTTTTTT
clone size: many
V gene: TRBV10-3
J gene: TRBJ2-2
D gene: NA

CDR3 protein: CSVRWTNTEAFF
CDR3 DNA: TGCAGCGTCCGCTGGACTAACACTGAAGCTTTCTTT
clone size: NA
V gene: TRBV29-1
J gene: TRBJ1-1
D gene: NA

CDR3 protein: CASSVGAGVGSNEQFF
CDR3 DNA: TGTGCCAGCAGCGTAGGCGCGGGAGTAGGGTCCAATGAGCAGTTCTTC
clone size: many
V gene: TRBV9
J gene: TRBJ2-1
D gene: TRBD2

CDR3 protein: CAITGDSSYEQYF
CDR3 DNA: TGTGCCATCACCGGGGACAGCTCCTACGAGCAGTACTTC
clone size: NA
V gene: TRBV10-3
J gene: TRBJ2-7
D gene: TRBD1

CDR3 protein: CASMQLSYEQYF
CDR3 DNA: TGTGCCTCCATGCAGCTCTCCTACGAGCAGTACTTC
clone size: NA
V gene: TRBV28
J gene: TRBJ2-7
D gene: NA

CDR3 protein: CASRQGTSGSDEQFF
CDR3 DNA: TGTGCCAGCAGACAAGGGACTAGCGGGAGTGATGAGCAGTTCTTC
clone size: few
V gene: TRBV12-3/TRBV12-4
J gene: TRBJ2-1
D gene: TRBD2

CDR3 protein: CASSPQGAGNIQYF
CDR3 DNA: TGTGCCAGCAGTCCACAGGGGGCAGGGAACATTCAGTACTTC
clone size: NA
V gene: TRBV28
J gene: TRBJ2-4
D gene: TRBD1

CDR3 protein: CASSLTSGQGNNQPQHF
CDR3 DNA: TGTGCCAGCAGTTTAACGTCGGGACAGGGTAACAATCAGCCCCAGCATTTT
clone size: few
V gene: TRBV28
J gene: TRBJ1-5
D gene: TRBD1

CDR3 protein: CASRTGGTGELFF
CDR3 DNA: TGTGCCAGCAGAACGGGGGGGACCGGGGAGCTGTTTTTT
clone size: many
V gene: TRBV12-3/TRBV12-4
J gene: TRBJ2-2
D gene: TRBD2

CDR3 protein: CASSLRTTSGTDTQYF
CDR3 DNA: TGTGCCAGCAGTTTAAGAACAACTAGCGGCACAGATACGCAGTATTTT
clone size: NA
V gene: TRBV27
J gene: TRBJ2-3
D gene: TRBD2

CDR3 protein: CSPLRCEQYF
CDR3 DNA: TGCAGCCCACTCCGGTGTGAGCAGTACTTC
clone size: NA
V gene: TRBV29-1
J gene: TRBJ2-7
D gene: NA

CDR3 protein: CASRTGATTTYNEQFF
CDR3 DNA: TGTGCCAGCAGAACAGGGGCGACTACTACCTACAATGAGCAGTTCTTC
clone size: many
V gene: TRBV7-2
J gene: TRBJ2-1
D gene: TRBD1

CDR3 protein: CASSREQAGGPADTQYF
CDR3 DNA: TGTGCCAGCAGTCGAGAGCAAGCGGGAGGGCCTGCAGATACGCAGTATTTT
clone size: NA
V gene: TRBV4-2
J gene: TRBJ2-3
D gene: TRBD2

CDR3 protein: CASSAPSGTGSYNEQFF
CDR3 DNA: TGTGCCAGCAGTGCACCCTCCGGGACAGGGAGTTACAATGAGCAGTTCTTC
clone size: few
V gene: TRBV6-1
J gene: TRBJ2-1
D gene: TRBD1

CDR3 protein: CASSSRAGDTEAFF
CDR3 DNA: TGTGCCAGCAGTTCCAGGGCAGGGGACACTGAAGCTTTCTTT
clone size: few
V gene: TRBV6-2/TRBV6-3
J gene: TRBJ1-1
D gene: NA

CDR3 protein: CSANNIESGELFF
CDR3 DNA: TGCAGCGCCAATAACATAGAATCCGGGGAGCTGTTTTTT
clone size: NA
V gene: TRBV20-1
J gene: TRBJ2-2
D gene: NA

CDR3 protein: CASGLQGAPGANVLTF
CDR3 DNA: TGCGCCAGCGGCTTACAGGGGGCTCCCGGGGCCAACGTCCTGACTTTC
clone size: many
V gene: TRBV5-1
J gene: TRBJ2-6
D gene: TRBD1

CDR3 protein: CASSFSLQETQYF
CDR3 DNA: TGTGCCAGCAGTTTTAGCCTCCAAGAGACCCAGTACTTC
clone size: many
V gene: TRBV12-3/TRBV12-4
J gene: TRBJ2-5
D gene: NA

CDR3 protein: CASSPLPRGGKNEQFF
CDR3 DNA: TGTGCCAGCAGCCCTCTCCCGCGGGGGGGGAAAAATGAGCAGTTCTTC
clone size: few
V gene: TRBV7-2
J gene: TRBJ2-1
D gene: TRBD2

CDR3 protein: CASSDRINEKLFF
CDR3 DNA: TGTGCCAGCAGTGACAGGATTAATGAAAAACTGTTTTTT
clone size: NA
V gene: TRBV6-1
J gene: TRBJ1-4
D gene: NA

CDR3 protein: CSARGIQGWHEQYF
CDR3 DNA: TGCAGTGCTAGAGGTATACAGGGGTGGCACGAGCAGTACTTC
clone size: NA
V gene: TRBV20-1
J gene: TRBJ2-7
D gene: TRBD1

CDR3 protein: CASRRDSGSPLHF
CDR3 DNA: TGTGCCAGTCGCCGGGACTCGGGTTCACCCCTCCACTTT
clone size: few
V gene: TRBV28
J gene: TRBJ1-6
D gene: NA

CDR3 protein: CASSLYRDQETQYF
CDR3 DNA: TGTGCCAGCAGCCTTTACAGGGACCAAGAGACCCAGTACTTC
clone size: few
V gene: TRBV7-9
J gene: TRBJ2-5
D gene: NA

CDR3 protein: CASSLGGLHETQYF
CDR3 DNA: TGTGCCAGCAGCTTAGGAGGCCTCCACGAGACCCAGTACTTC
clone size: few
V gene: TRBV7-2
J gene: TRBJ2-5
D gene: NA

CDR3 protein: CASSLHGLAKDEQYF
CDR3 DNA: TGTGCCAGCAGTTTACACGGACTAGCGAAGGACGAGCAGTACTTC
clone size: few
V gene: TRBV28
J gene: TRBJ2-7
D gene: TRBD2

CDR3 protein: CASSLEIRRNQPQHF
CDR3 DNA: TGTGCCAGCAGCTTAGAAATTCGTCGGAATCAGCCCCAGCATTTT
clone size: NA
V gene: TRBV7-2
J gene: TRBJ1-5
D gene: NA

CDR3 protein: CASSSGQGSIQYF
CDR3 DNA: TGTGCCAGCAGTTCAGGACAGGGGTCCATTCAGTACTTC
clone size: many
V gene: TRBV28
J gene: TRBJ2-4
D gene: TRBD1

CDR3 protein: CASSSSGRAVYEQYF
CDR3 DNA: TGTGCCAGCAGTAGTAGCGGGAGGGCCGTTTACGAGCAGTACTTC
clone size: many
V gene: TRBV28
J gene: TRBJ2-7
D gene: TRBD2

CDR3 protein: CASSTEAYSGNTIYF
CDR3 DNA: TGTGCCAGCAGCACCGAGGCGTACTCTGGAAACACCATATATTTT
clone size: NA
V gene: TRBV7-2
J gene: TRBJ1-3
D gene: NA

CDR3 protein: CSVGTGTENQPQHF
CDR3 DNA: TGCAGCGTGGGTACCGGGACAGAAAATCAGCCCCAGCATTTT
clone size: few
V gene: TRBV29-1
J gene: TRBJ1-5
D gene: TRBD1

CDR3 protein: CASSANSRGGGETQYF
CDR3 DNA: TGTGCCAGCAGTGCTAATTCCAGGGGAGGCGGAGAGACCCAGTACTTC
clone size: few
V gene: TRBV6-1
J gene: TRBJ2-5
D gene: NA

CDR3 protein: CASSLAGGDEQYF
CDR3 DNA: TGCGCCAGCTCACTAGCGGGAGGGGACGAGCAGTACTTC
clone size: many
V gene: TRBV4-3
J gene: TRBJ2-7
D gene: TRBD2

CDR3 protein: CASRPLRTDYEQYF
CDR3 DNA: TGTGCCAGCAGACCTCTCAGGACAGACTACGAGCAGTACTTC
clone size: few
V gene: TRBV6-2/TRBV6-3
J gene: TRBJ2-7
D gene: NA

CDR3 protein: CAIKGGGSYEQYF
CDR3 DNA: TGTGCCATCAAAGGAGGGGGCTCCTACGAGCAGTACTTC
clone size: few
V gene: TRBV6-6
J gene: TRBJ2-7
D gene: NA

CDR3 protein: CASGQFGGFYTEAFF
CDR3 DNA: TGTGCCAGCGGACAATTCGGGGGGTTTTACACTGAAGCTTTCTTT
clone size: NA
V gene: TRBV7-2
J gene: TRBJ1-1
D gene: NA

CDR3 protein: CASSHGRSLTYEQYF
CDR3 DNA: TGTGCCAGCAGTCACGGACGGAGTCTTACCTACGAGCAGTACTTC
clone size: few
V gene: TRBV12-3/TRBV12-4
J gene: TRBJ2-7
D gene: NA

CDR3 protein: CAISVGSTEAFF
CDR3 DNA: TGTGCCATCAGTGTGGGGAGCACTGAAGCTTTCTTT
clone size: few
V gene: TRBV10-3
J gene: TRBJ1-1
D gene: NA

CDR3 protein: CSARRGSGTDTQYF
CDR3 DNA: TGCAGTGCTAGACGTGGAAGCGGCACAGATACGCAGTATTTT
clone size: few
V gene: TRBV20-1
J gene: TRBJ2-3
D gene: NA

CDR3 protein: CASTGRGPYNEQFF
CDR3 DNA: TGTGCCAGCACCGGTCGTGGGCCCTACAATGAGCAGTTCTTC
clone size: many
V gene: TRBV28
J gene: TRBJ2-1
D gene: NA

CDR3 protein: CAGSPGPSNQPQHF
CDR3 DNA: TGTGCCGGCAGCCCAGGCCCTAGCAATCAGCCCCAGCATTTT
clone size: few
V gene: TRBV12-3/TRBV12-4
J gene: TRBJ1-5
D gene: NA

CDR3 protein: CASSLAWQGGNEQFF
CDR3 DNA: TGTGCCAGCAGCTTAGCGTGGCAGGGGGGGAATGAGCAGTTCTTC
clone size: few
V gene: TRBV7-2
J gene: TRBJ2-1
D gene: NA

CDR3 protein: CATGRTGINNEQFF
CDR3 DNA: TGTGCCACCGGGCGGACAGGTATCAACAATGAGCAGTTCTTC
clone size: NA
V gene: TRBV24-1
J gene: TRBJ2-1
D gene: TRBD1

CDR3 protein: CASSYYGPEKLFF
CDR3 DNA: TGTGCCAGCAGTTACTACGGACCTGAAAAACTGTTTTTT
clone size: NA
V gene: TRBV6-2/TRBV6-3
J gene: TRBJ1-4
D gene: NA

CDR3 protein: CASSEQDNSPLHF
CDR3 DNA: TGTGCCAGCAGTGAGCAAGATAATTCACCCCTCCACTTT
clone size: many
V gene: TRBV25-1
J gene: TRBJ1-6
D gene: NA

CDR3 protein: CASTSGGTRNYGYTF
CDR3 DNA: TGTGCCAGCACCTCCGGGGGGACAAGGAACTATGGCTACACCTTC
clone size: NA
V gene: TRBV12-3/TRBV12-4
J gene: TRBJ1-2
D gene: NA